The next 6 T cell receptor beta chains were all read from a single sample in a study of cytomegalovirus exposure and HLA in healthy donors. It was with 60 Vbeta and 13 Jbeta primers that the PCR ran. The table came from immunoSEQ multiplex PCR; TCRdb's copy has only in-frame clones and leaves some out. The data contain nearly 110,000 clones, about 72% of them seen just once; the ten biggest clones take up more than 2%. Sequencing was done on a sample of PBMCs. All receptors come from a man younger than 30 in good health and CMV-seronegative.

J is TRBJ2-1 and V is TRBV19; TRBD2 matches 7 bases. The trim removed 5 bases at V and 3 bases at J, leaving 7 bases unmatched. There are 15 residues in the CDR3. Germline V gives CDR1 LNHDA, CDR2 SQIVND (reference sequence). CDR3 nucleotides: TGTGCCAGTAGTGAGGGACTAATGAACTACAATGAGCAGTTCTTC. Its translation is CASSEGLMNYNEQFF. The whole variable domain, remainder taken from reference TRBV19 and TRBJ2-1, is DGGITQSPKYLFRKEGQNVTLSCEQNLNHDAMYWYRQDPGQGLRLIYYSQIVNDFQKGDIAEGYSVSREKKESFPLTVTSAQKNPTAFYLCASSEGLMNYNEQFFGPGTRLTVL.

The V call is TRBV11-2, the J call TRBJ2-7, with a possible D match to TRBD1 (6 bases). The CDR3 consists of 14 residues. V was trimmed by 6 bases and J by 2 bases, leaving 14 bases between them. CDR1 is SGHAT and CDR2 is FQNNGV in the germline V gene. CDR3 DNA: TGTGCCAGCAGTAGAGGGGGTGAAGCCTACGAGCAGTACTTC. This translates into CASSRGGEAYEQYF.

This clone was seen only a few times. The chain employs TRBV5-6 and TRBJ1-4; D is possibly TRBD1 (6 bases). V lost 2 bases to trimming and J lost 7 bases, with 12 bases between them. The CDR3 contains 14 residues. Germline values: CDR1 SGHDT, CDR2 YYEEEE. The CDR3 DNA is TGTGCCAGCAGCTTTGGTGGGGGCGTTGAAAAACTGTTTTTT. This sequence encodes CASSFGGGVEKLFF.

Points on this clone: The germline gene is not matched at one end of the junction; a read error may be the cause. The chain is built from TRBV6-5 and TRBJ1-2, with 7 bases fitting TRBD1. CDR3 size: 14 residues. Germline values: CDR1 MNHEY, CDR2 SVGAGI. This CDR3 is CASSQRQGSDGYPF. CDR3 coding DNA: TGTGCCAGCAGTCAAAGACAGGGATCGGATGGCTACCCCTTC.

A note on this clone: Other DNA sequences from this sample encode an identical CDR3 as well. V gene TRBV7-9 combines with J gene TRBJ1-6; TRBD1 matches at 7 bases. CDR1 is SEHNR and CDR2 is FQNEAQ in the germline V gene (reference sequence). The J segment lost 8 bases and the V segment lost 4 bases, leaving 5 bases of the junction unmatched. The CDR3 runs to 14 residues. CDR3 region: CASSSTGKDSPLHF. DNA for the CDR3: TGTGCCAGCAGCTCGACAGGGAAGGATTCACCCCTCCACTTT.

Here the CDR3 reads CASSLGLPEETQYF. CDR3 nucleotides: TGCGCCAGCAGCTTGGGACTTCCCGAAGAGACCCAGTACTTC. This chain uses TRBV5-1 with TRBJ2-5; D is ambiguous. V was trimmed by 0 bases and J by 3 bases, leaving 9 bases between them. Germline loops: CDR1 SGHRS, CDR2 YFSETQ. This CDR3 has 14 amino acids.